This record looks at one T cell receptor (beta chain) sequence and its context. What it binds is unknown. 13 Jbeta primers and 60 Vbeta primers were used for the PCR. Clones were sequenced by immunoSEQ multiplex PCR, and TCRdb holds only the in-frame ones, with some missing. The table includes about 180,000 clones, 76% detected once. Trimming removed 8 bases from V and 4 bases from J, with 12 bases in between. Germline V gene data show CDR1 as MNHEY and CDR2 as SVGAGI. The CDR3 sequence is 12 residues long. The sample originates from a study of cytomegalovirus exposure and HLA in healthy donors. General study findings and limits: The authors later linked a missense DCLRE1C variant to TCR beta V- and J-gene trimming. Later work found most CMV-associated TCR beta chains apparently HLA-restricted. Per published reports, the classifier diagnosed cytomegalovirus status with high specificity and sensitivity.

The TCR was taken from a man aged 18 to 29 in good health and CMV-seronegative. The sample was PBMCs. This sequence joins TRBV6-5 and TRBJ2-7, with D possibly TRBD2 on 6 matching bases. CDR3 DNA: TGTGCCAGCGGTCGGGGGTGGTACGAGCAGTACTTC. Residues: CASGRGWYEQYF.